This T cell receptor beta chain was profiled in a study of Tregs in tolerant kidney transplant recipients. Study context: Recipients received nonmyeloablative bone marrow transplants from related graft donors, with transient mixed chimerism. Overall study results and limits: The small number of patients limits these findings pending further validation. No direct test of biological reproducibility was done here.

Sequenced by immunoSEQ multiplex PCR; TCRdb stores in-frame clones only, minus some. The table shows about 83,000 clones, with less than 98% occurring only once. Thawed PBMCs were FACS-sorted into unstimulated CD4+CD25+CD127- regulatory T cells, CD4+CD25- non-regulatory cells, CD4 and CD8 cells. Worth noting for this clone: Antigen specificity is unknown.

Germline-derived CDR1 and CDR2 are PRHDT and FYEKMQ (reference sequence). Trimming took 5 bases from V and 2 from J, leaving 13 bases between them. The CDR3 is 14 residues long. The sequencing used CD4+ T cells from blood, collected before the transplant. The sequence derives from a human donor who received a combined kidney and bone marrow transplant. This chain links TRBV13 with TRBJ2-7, with D uncertain. The CDR3 nucleotides read TGTGCCAGCAGCAGCGTGAGAGCTACCTACGAGCAGTACTTC. It is translated as CASSSVRATYEQYF.